The clone carrying this TCR beta chain was recorded many times. Antigen unknown. This specimen belongs to a study of cytomegalovirus exposure and HLA in healthy donors. Study-level points and caveats: First-cohort TCR clusters were later found to tend to co-occur in the approximately 110 validation repertoires.

The CDR3 covers 14 residues. Per the germline V gene, CDR1 is SQVTM and CDR2 is ANQGSEA. Trimming removed 8 bases at V and 3 bases at J, with 18 bases between. Produced via immunoSEQ multiplex PCR; TCRdb's table is partial and in-frame only. The table has approximately 190,000 clones, approximately 80% seen once. The sequenced sample was PBMCs. This chain links TRBV29-1 with TRBJ2-3, with D possibly matching TRBD2 (6 bases). This clonotype was obtained from a woman in her thirties in good health and CMV-seropositive. The CDR3 coding sequence is TGCAGCACCAGGGAAAAGCGGGTAACAGATACGCAGTATTTT. As protein: CSTREKRVTDTQYF.